The 20 T cell receptor beta chains in this list originate from one sample, sequenced in a study of T cell responses to AZD1222 COVID-19 vaccine. Here immunoSEQ multiplex PCR was the method, and the copy in TCRdb shows in-frame clones only, minus some. The sample records 100,000 to 150,000 clones, approximately 90% being singletons. This material consisted of peripheral blood, taken on day 0 of AZD1222 vaccination. Receptors originate from an adult in good health.

The genes are TRBV11-1 and TRBJ1-1; D is unresolved. Germline V lookup: CDR1 SGHAT, CDR2 FQDESV (reference sequence). The CDR3 is made up of 13 amino acids. V was pared by 3 bases and J by 1 base, with 6 bases between. The CDR3 sequence is CASSFWTNTEAFF. Written as DNA, the CDR3 is TGTGCCAGCAGCTTCTGGACGAACACTGAAGCTTTCTTT.

This rearrangement joins TRBV11-3 to TRBJ1-2; 8 bases agree with TRBD1. CDR3 size: 18 residues. Germline CDR1 reads SGHNT; CDR2 reads YENEEA. J was trimmed by 2 bases and V by 6 bases; bases with no gene match: 17. The CDR3: CASSSPAVRTGMNYGYTF. As DNA, the CDR3 is TGTGCCAGCAGTTCACCCGCCGTTAGGACAGGGATGAACTATGGCTACACCTTC.

The V call is TRBV29-1, the J call TRBJ2-7; 10 bases are a match to TRBD2. The CDR3 covers 14 residues. V gave up 6 bases and J gave up 1 base; unmatched junction bases: 6. Germline V CDR1 and CDR2: SQVTM, ANQGSEA. For the CDR3, the DNA is TGCAGCGTCTTGAATAGCGGGAGGTCCTACGAGCAGTACTTC. Translation gives CSVLNSGRSYEQYF.

This chain uses TRBV19 with TRBJ2-2; 12 bases are a match to TRBD1. Germline assignment: CDR1 LNHDA and CDR2 SQIVND (reference sequence). This CDR3 has 15 residues. With 7 bases clipped from V and 2 bases from J, the junction kept 2 bases outside the gene matches. CDR3: CASTGTGGNTGELFF. DNA for the CDR3: TGTGCCAGTACCGGGACAGGGGGCAACACCGGGGAGCTGTTTTTT.

The rearrangement links TRBV28 to TRBJ1-1, with D perhaps matching TRBD1 (5 bases). Germline V lookup: CDR1 MDHEN, CDR2 SYDVKM. The V end lost 1 base, the J end lost 5 bases, and 11 bases lay between the germline ends. This CDR3 has 14 amino acids. The DNA for the CDR3 is TGTGCCAGCAGTTTATCGGCAGGGTTGACTGAAGCTTTCTTT. The encoded protein is CASSLSAGLTEAFF.

The V gene is TRBV18, the J gene TRBJ2-3; 9 bases fit TRBD2. The V segment lost 6 bases and the J segment 5 bases; nucleotides outside the gene matches: 9. The CDR3 contains 15 residues. The germline V gene encodes CDR1 KGHSH and CDR2 LQKENI. CDR3 nucleotide sequence: TGTGCCAGCTCCCAGACTAGCGGAGGGGGAGATACGCAGTATTTT. Protein: CASSQTSGGGDTQYF.

The V and J genes are TRBV7-3 and TRBJ2-6; D remains ambiguous. CDR1 is SGHTA and CDR2 is FQGTGA in the germline V gene. Between the trimmed V and J ends, which lost 4 bases and 1 base, there was a span of 11 bases. This CDR3 has 16 residues. CDR3 DNA sequence: TGTGCCAGCAGCTCCGTCCGAATGTCTGGGGCCAACGTCCTGACTTTC. This sequence encodes CASSSVRMSGANVLTF.

The rearrangement joins TRBV4-2 to TRBJ2-7; D is ambiguous. Trimming shortened V by 1 base and J by 5 bases, and 18 bases separated the two germline ends. Germline loops: CDR1 LGHNA, CDR2 YNFKEQ. The CDR3 covers 16 residues. The CDR3 sequence: CASSQVEVHPAHEQYF. The CDR3 DNA is TGTGCCAGCAGCCAAGTCGAAGTCCACCCGGCCCACGAGCAGTACTTC.

The V and J genes are TRBV29-1 and TRBJ2-7; 8 nucleotides match TRBD1. Trimming at V came to 6 bases and at J to 0 bases, leaving 7 bases not matched to a gene. The CDR3 has 14 amino acids. CDR1 SQVTM and CDR2 ANQGSEA come from the germline V gene. CDR3 sequence (DNA): TGCAGCGTCCTCCGGGACAGGAGCTCCTACGAGCAGTACTTC. Translating it yields CSVLRDRSSYEQYF.

The chain has TRBV19 and TRBJ1-1; D might be TRBD1 (5 bases). The V end was cut by 0 bases, the J end by 1 base, with 12 bases between. CDR1 LNHDA and CDR2 SQIVND come from the germline V gene (reference sequence). This CDR3 has 16 amino acids. The CDR3 DNA reads TGTGCCAGTAGTATAGATAGGGGCAGGGCGAACACTGAAGCTTTCTTT. This sequence encodes CASSIDRGRANTEAFF.

The V call is TRBV3-1 (or the pseudogene TRBV3-2), the J call TRBJ1-2; a possible D gene is TRBD1 (5 bases). The V end was cut by 5 bases, the J end by 7 bases, with 11 bases between. The CDR3 has 12 amino acids. From germline, CDR1 is LGHDT and CDR2 YNNKEL (reference sequence). The CDR3 region has the DNA TGTGCCAGCAGCGAAAGGCAGGGTGGCTACACCTTC. Its protein product is CASSERQGGYTF.

The chain is built from TRBV7-9 and TRBJ1-2; tentatively, D is TRBD1 (5 bases). V was clipped by 5 bases and J by 4 bases, with 11 bases between them. CDR1 SEHNR and CDR2 FQNEAQ come from the germline V gene (reference sequence). The CDR3 covers 13 residues. The chain's CDR3 is CASSIRDRYGYTF. In nucleotides, the CDR3 is TGTGCCAGCAGCATACGGGACCGCTATGGCTACACCTTC.

The chain has TRBV7-8 and TRBJ1-5; D perhaps matches TRBD1 (6 bases). The V and J ends lost 5 bases and 7 bases respectively, with 15 bases between them. CDR3 length: 14 residues. CDR1 and CDR2 (germline): SGHVS, FQNEAQ. The CDR3 DNA reads as TGTGCCAGCAGCCAGATCCTAGGGGGGCAGCCCCAGCATTTT. Its protein is CASSQILGGQPQHF.

This clone came up a few times. The V call is TRBV6-6, the J call TRBJ2-3; D is unresolved. V was clipped by 5 bases and J by 4 bases, with 7 bases between them. Germline lookup yields CDR1 MNHNY and CDR2 SVGAGI (reference sequence). This CDR3 spans 12 amino acids. CDR3: CASSPTADTQYF. CDR3 DNA sequence: TGTGCCAGCAGTCCGACGGCAGATACGCAGTATTTT.

The chain combines TRBV28 with TRBJ1-5; D remains unclear. CDR1 and CDR2 (germline): MDHEN, SYDVKM. Trimming shortened V by 6 bases and J by 6 bases, and 15 bases separated the two germline ends. CDR3 length equals 14 residues. The CDR3 sequence: CASSSPSLSQPQHF. The CDR3, as DNA: TGTGCCAGCAGCTCCCCCAGTTTAAGTCAGCCCCAGCATTTT. The variable domain in full, with the rest retrieved from reference TRBV28 and TRBJ1-5, is DVKVTQSSRYLVKRTGEKVFLECVQDMDHENMFWYRQDPGLGLRLIYFSYDVKMKEKGDIPEGYSVSREKKERFSLILESASTNQTSMYLCASSSPSLSQPQHFGDGTRLSIL.

J is TRBJ2-7 and V is TRBV28, with D possibly TRBD2 on 6 matching bases. Germline V gene data show CDR1 as MDHEN and CDR2 as SYDVKM. The CDR3 spans 15 residues. Trimming shortened V by 6 bases and J by 3 bases, and 18 bases separated the two germline ends. The CDR3 DNA reads as TGTGCCAGCAGGAAAGCGGATAGGGACTTCTACGAGCAGTACTTC. It specifies CASRKADRDFYEQYF.

This clone was seen once. The V and J genes are TRBV3-1 (or the pseudogene TRBV3-2) and TRBJ1-3; D remains ambiguous. V was cut by 1 base and J by 0 bases, with 7 bases left in between. The germline CDR1 and CDR2 sequences are LGHDT and YNNKEL (reference sequence). The CDR3 has 15 amino acids. The DNA of the CDR3 is TGTGCCAGCAGCCAAGTCATAGGCTCTGGAAACACCATATATTTT. It yields the protein CASSQVIGSGNTIYF.

The chain uses TRBV24-1 and TRBJ2-7, with 8 nucleotides matching TRBD1. This CDR3 contains 18 residues. V was pared by 7 bases and J by 4 bases, with 20 bases of the junction left unmatched. From germline, CDR1 is KGHDR and CDR2 SFDVKD. The CDR3 loop is CATRVTNLDSGQEYEQYF. CDR3 nucleotides: TGTGCCACCAGAGTCACTAACCTGGACTCGGGACAGGAGTACGAGCAGTACTTC.

The V and J genes are TRBV5-1 and TRBJ2-1; the D is unclear. This CDR3 is built from 13 residues. CDR1 is SGHRS, CDR2 YFSETQ, per germline. V dropped 5 bases and J dropped 4 bases, with 10 bases sitting between them. In DNA, the CDR3 is TGCGCCAGCAGAGTCACCGAATACAATGAGCAGTTCTTC. As protein: CASRVTEYNEQFF.

The genes are TRBV5-1 and TRBJ2-2; weak D call: TRBD2 (6 bases). Trimming took off 2 bases at V and 0 bases at J, with 11 bases between the two ends. Germline CDR1 and CDR2: SGHRS and YFSETQ. The length of the CDR3 is 16 residues. CDR3 protein: CASSFYRDSNTGELFF. CDR3 nucleotide sequence: TGCGCCAGCAGCTTTTACCGGGACTCGAACACCGGGGAGCTGTTTTTT.